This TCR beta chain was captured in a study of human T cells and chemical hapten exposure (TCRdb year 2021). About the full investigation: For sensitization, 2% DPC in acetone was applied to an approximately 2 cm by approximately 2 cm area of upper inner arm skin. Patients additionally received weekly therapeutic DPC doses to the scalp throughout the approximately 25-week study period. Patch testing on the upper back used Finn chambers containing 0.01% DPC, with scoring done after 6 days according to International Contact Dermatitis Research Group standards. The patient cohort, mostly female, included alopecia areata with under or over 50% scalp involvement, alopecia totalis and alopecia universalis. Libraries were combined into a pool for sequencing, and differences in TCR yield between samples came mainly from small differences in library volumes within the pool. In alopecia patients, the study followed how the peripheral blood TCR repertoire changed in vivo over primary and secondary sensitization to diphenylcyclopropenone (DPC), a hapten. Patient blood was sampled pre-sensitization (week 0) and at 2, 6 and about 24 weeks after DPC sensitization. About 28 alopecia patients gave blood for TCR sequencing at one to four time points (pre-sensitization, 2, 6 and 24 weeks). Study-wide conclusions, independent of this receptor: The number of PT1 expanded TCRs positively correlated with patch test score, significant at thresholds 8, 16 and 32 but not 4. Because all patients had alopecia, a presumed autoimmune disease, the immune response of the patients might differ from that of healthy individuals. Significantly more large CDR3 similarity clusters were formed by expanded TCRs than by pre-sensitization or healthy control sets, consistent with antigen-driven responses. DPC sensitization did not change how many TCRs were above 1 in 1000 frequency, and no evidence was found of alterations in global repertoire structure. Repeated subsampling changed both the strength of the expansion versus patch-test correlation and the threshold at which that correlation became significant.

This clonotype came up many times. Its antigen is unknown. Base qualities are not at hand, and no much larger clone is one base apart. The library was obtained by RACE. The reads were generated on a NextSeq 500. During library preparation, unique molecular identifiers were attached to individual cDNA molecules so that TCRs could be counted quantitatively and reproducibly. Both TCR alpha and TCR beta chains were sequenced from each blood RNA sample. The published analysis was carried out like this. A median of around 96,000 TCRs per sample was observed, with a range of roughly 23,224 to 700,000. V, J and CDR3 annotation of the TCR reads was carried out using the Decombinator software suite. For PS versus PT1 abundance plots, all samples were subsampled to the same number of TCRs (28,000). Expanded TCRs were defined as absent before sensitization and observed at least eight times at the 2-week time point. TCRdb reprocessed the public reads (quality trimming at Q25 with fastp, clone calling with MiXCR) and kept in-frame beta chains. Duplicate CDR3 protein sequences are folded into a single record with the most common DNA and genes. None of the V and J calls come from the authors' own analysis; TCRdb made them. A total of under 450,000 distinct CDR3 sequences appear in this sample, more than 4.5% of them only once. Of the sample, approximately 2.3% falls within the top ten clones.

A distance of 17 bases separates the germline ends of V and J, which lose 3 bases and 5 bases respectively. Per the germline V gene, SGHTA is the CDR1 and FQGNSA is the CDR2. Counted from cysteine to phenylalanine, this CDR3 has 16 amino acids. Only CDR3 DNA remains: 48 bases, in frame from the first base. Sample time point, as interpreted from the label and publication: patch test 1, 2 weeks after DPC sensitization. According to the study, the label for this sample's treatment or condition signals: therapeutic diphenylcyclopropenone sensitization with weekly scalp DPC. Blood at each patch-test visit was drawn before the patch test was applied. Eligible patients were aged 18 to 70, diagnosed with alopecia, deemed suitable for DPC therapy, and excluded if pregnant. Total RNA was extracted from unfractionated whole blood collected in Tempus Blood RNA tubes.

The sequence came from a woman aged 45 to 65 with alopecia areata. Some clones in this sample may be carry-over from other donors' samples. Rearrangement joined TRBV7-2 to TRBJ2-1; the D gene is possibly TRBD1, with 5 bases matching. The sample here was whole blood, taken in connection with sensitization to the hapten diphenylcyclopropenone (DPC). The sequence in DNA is TGTGCCAGCAGCTTTGGCAGGCCAGGGCCCAACAATGAGCAGTTCTTC. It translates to CASSFGRPGPNNEQFF.